The 25 T cell receptor beta chains below come from one sample, sequenced in a study of cytomegalovirus exposure and HLA in healthy donors. This PCR relied on a set of 60 Vbeta primers and 13 Jbeta primers. Method: immunoSEQ multiplex PCR; TCRdb's copy keeps in-frame clones and lacks some. Its listing shows about 120,000 clones. Sample: PBMCs. The receptors derive from a man aged 35 to 55 in good health and CMV-seropositive.

The gene calls are TRBV28 and TRBJ2-1; 7 nucleotides align to TRBD1. CDR3 length equals 18 residues. J gave up 0 bases and V 3 bases, and 11 bases lay outside the gene matches. Per germline, CDR1 MDHEN and CDR2 SYDVKM. Here the CDR3 DNA reads TGTGCCAGCAGTTTCCTACCATGGGACAGCCTCTCCTACAATGAGCAGTTCTTC. This codes for CASSFLPWDSLSYNEQFF.

This sequence joins TRBV6-5 and TRBJ2-5; D gene ambiguous. The end of the DNA is better explained by TRBJ2-7, so the J call may be wrong. The germline CDR1 and CDR2 sequences are MNHEY and SVGAGI. The CDR3 is 14 amino acids. In DNA, the CDR3 is TGTGCCAGCACCTCCGGGTGGAACTCCTACGAGCAGTACTTC. Translating gives CASTSGWNSYEQYF.

This chain connects TRBV7-2 to TRBJ2-5, with TRBD1 matching over 7 bases. The CDR3 runs to 14 residues. Germline trimming cut 1 base from V and 4 bases from J; bases unmatched to any gene: 3. Germline assignment: CDR1 SGHTA and CDR2 FQGNSA. The CDR3 sequence is CASSLDRGRETQYF. In DNA form, the CDR3 reads TGTGCCAGCAGCTTAGACAGGGGCAGAGAGACCCAGTACTTC.

The CDR3 DNA reads TGTGCCAGCAGCCTTGTACTAGCGGCCACAGATACGCAGTATTTT. Residues: CASSLVLAATDTQYF. J is TRBJ2-3 and V is TRBV7-2; TRBD2 aligns across 8 bases. Germline assignment: CDR1 SGHTA and CDR2 FQGNSA. V lost 5 bases and J lost 2; bases outside the gene matches: 6. This CDR3 has 15 amino acids.

The V gene is TRBV6-4, the J gene TRBJ2-1, with TRBD1 matching 7 bases. The CDR3 runs 12 residues. V lost 6 bases and J lost 11; bases outside the gene matches: 7. Germline V lookup: CDR1 MRHNA, CDR2 SNTAGT. CDR3 in DNA: TGTGCCAGCAGCGGACAGGCCCTAAAGCAGTTCTTC. This codes for CASSGQALKQFF.

J is TRBJ2-3 and V is TRBV9; D uncertain. Germline CDR1 reads SGDLS; CDR2 reads YYNGEE. With 0 bases removed from V and 2 bases from J, the gap between germline ends came to 7 bases. The CDR3 totals 14 residues. CDR3 residues: CASSVATSTDTQYF. Here the CDR3 DNA reads TGTGCCAGCAGCGTAGCAACATCCACAGATACGCAGTATTTT.

Concerning this clone: Since no conserved phenylalanine or tryptophan closes the CDR3, a read error is the likely cause. Because the CDR3's place on the DNA is in doubt, the DNA is left out and the CDR3 is given as listed by TCRdb. CDR3 sequence reads: CASSNPTGTATV. This chain links TRBV7-8 with TRBJ1-2; the table assigns TRBD1, which was not confirmed against the DNA. The germline CDR1 and CDR2 sequences are SGHVS and FQNEAQ. The CDR3 spans 12 amino acids, including both terminal residues.

The chain employs TRBV19 and TRBJ1-1; no reliable D call. Trimming stripped 8 bases from V and 1 base from J, with 14 bases between. In germline, CDR1 is LNHDA, CDR2 SQIVND (reference sequence). The CDR3 length is 14 residues. Here the CDR3 reads CASGPGERNTEAFF. In DNA form, the CDR3 reads TGTGCCAGTGGGCCCGGGGAACGGAACACTGAAGCTTTCTTT.

The chain uses TRBV7-2 and TRBJ2-7; D remains unclear. The V gene's germline CDR1 is SGHTA and CDR2 FQGNSA. This CDR3 region has 12 residues. Trimming left V 4 bases short and J 6 bases short, with 10 bases between. CDR3 nucleotide sequence: TGTGCCAGCAGCTCCCGTCTTAGCGAGCAGTACTTC. This codes for CASSSRLSEQYF. Combining the CDR3 with reference TRBV7-2 and TRBJ2-7 gives the whole variable domain GAGVSQSPSNKVTEKGKDVELRCDPISGHTALYWYRQSLGQGLEFLIYFQGNSAPDKSGLPSDRFSAERTGGSVSTLTIQRTQQEDSAVYLCASSSRLSEQYFGPGTRLTVT.

This chain's CDR3 is CASSYGTGGYGYTF. The CDR3 region has the DNA TGTGCCAGCAGTTACGGGACAGGGGGGTATGGCTACACCTTC. This chain links TRBV6-5 with TRBJ1-2, with 11 bases aligning to TRBD1. With V trimmed by 2 bases and J by 5 bases, 1 base remained unmatched. This CDR3 region has 14 residues. Germline V gene lookup returns CDR1 MNHEY and CDR2 SVGAGI.

The genes are TRBV9 and TRBJ1-4; tentatively, D is TRBD1 (5 bases). V lost 0 bases and J 5 bases, leaving 14 bases between the germline ends. Germline CDR1 reads SGDLS; CDR2 reads YYNGEE. This CDR3 is built from 16 residues. CDR3 DNA sequence: TGTGCCAGCAGCGTAGGCGGGGCCGGGCGGAATGAAAAACTGTTTTTT. This encodes CASSVGGAGRNEKLFF.

The CDR3 coding sequence is TGTGCCAGCAGCTTAGGCGTGGCCGGGGAGCTGTTTTTT. Its translation is CASSLGVAGELFF. The rearrangement joins TRBV7-9 to TRBJ2-2; no clear D. Germline loops: CDR1 SEHNR, CDR2 FQNEAQ (reference sequence). The germline V and J ends were trimmed by 1 base and 6 bases, with 6 bases remaining between them. The CDR3 length is 13 residues.

The V and J genes are TRBV6-4 and TRBJ2-1, with 8 bases identical to TRBD2. The CDR3 runs 15 residues. In germline, CDR1 is MRHNA, CDR2 SNTAGT. The ends lost 6 bases at V and 8 bases at J; junction bases unmatched: 12. The CDR3 region has the DNA TGTGCCAGCAGCCGAGCGGGAGAGGGGTTCGATGAGCAGTTCTTC. Translation: CASSRAGEGFDEQFF.

This chain links TRBV4-1 with TRBJ2-4, with D possibly TRBD1 on 5 matching bases. The V end was cut by 2 bases, the J end by 6 bases, with 8 bases between. Germline assignment: CDR1 MGHRA and CDR2 YSYEKL. The CDR3 sequence is 13 residues long. In DNA form, the CDR3 reads TGCGCCAGCAGCCAATTAGACAGAAACATTCAGTACTTC. Encoded protein: CASSQLDRNIQYF.

V and J are TRBV6-5 and TRBJ1-2, with TRBD1 as a possible D gene (5 bases). The germline V gene encodes CDR1 MNHEY and CDR2 SVGAGI. V lost 6 bases and J lost 7, with 18 bases in between. The CDR3 spans 14 residues. The CDR3 coding sequence is TGTGCCAGCAGCCGGCAGGGAGGCCCCGGTGGCTACACCTTC. It encodes CASSRQGGPGGYTF.

To note about this clone: This specimen includes other DNA sequences encoding the same CDR3. J is TRBJ2-7 and V is TRBV5-1, with 8 bases aligning to TRBD1. Per germline, CDR1 SGHRS and CDR2 YFSETQ. V lost 0 bases to trimming and J lost 4 bases; unmatched junction nucleotides: 3. This CDR3 contains 14 residues. DNA of the CDR3: TGCGCCAGCAGCTTGGGACAGGGGTTGTACGAGCAGTACTTC. Translating gives CASSLGQGLYEQYF.

As DNA, the CDR3 is TGCGCCAGTCATGGACAGGGGCTCTCCAAGACCTACGAGCAGTACTTC. As protein: CASHGQGLSKTYEQYF. This chain joins TRBV5-1 and TRBJ2-7, with 9 bases aligning to TRBD1. The ends lost 8 bases at V and 2 bases at J; junction bases unmatched: 14. The CDR3 length is 16 residues. Germline CDR1 SGHRS, CDR2 YFSETQ.

The chain couples TRBV28 to TRBJ2-7; D is unresolved. Trimming shortened V by 2 bases and J by 3 bases, and 8 bases separated the two germline ends. Germline CDR1 MDHEN, CDR2 SYDVKM. The CDR3 loop spans 13 amino acids. The CDR3 sequence is CASSLESNYEQYF. In DNA form, the CDR3 reads TGTGCCAGCAGTTTAGAGTCGAACTACGAGCAGTACTTC.

The V and J genes are TRBV5-8 and TRBJ2-7; the match to TRBD2 covers 8 bases. Germline CDR1 is SGHTS and CDR2 is YDEGEE. Unmatched junction bases numbered 9, after V lost 7 bases and J lost 0 bases. The CDR3 sequence is 15 residues long. CDR3 amino acids: CASPNVGLASYEQYF. The CDR3 DNA reads TGTGCCAGCCCAAACGTTGGACTAGCCTCCTACGAGCAGTACTTC.

This chain links TRBV27 with TRBJ1-2, with 9 bases lining up with TRBD1. V lost 0 bases to trimming and J lost 8 bases; unmatched junction nucleotides: 4. This CDR3 region has 14 residues. CDR1 is MNHEY, CDR2 SMNVEV, per germline (reference sequence). The CDR3 DNA reads TGTGCCAGCAGTTTATCGGGGACAGGGAAAGGCTACACCTTC. Translating gives CASSLSGTGKGYTF.

This chain uses TRBV7-9 with TRBJ1-2; weak D call: TRBD1 (6 bases). Trimming left V 6 bases short and J 4 bases short, with 12 bases between. This CDR3 comprises 13 residues. In germline, CDR1 is SEHNR, CDR2 FQNEAQ (reference sequence). The CDR3 DNA follows: TGTGCCAGCAGTTACAGGGACGGCTATGGCTACACCTTC. Its protein is CASSYRDGYGYTF.

As DNA, the CDR3 is TGTGCCAGCAGAGGACAGGGTGTCACTGAAGCTTTCTTT. It is translated as CASRGQGVTEAFF. This chain links TRBV6-1 with TRBJ1-1; the match to TRBD1 covers 8 bases. The V gene end was trimmed by 6 bases and the J gene end by 4 bases; junction bases not matched to a gene: 4. The CDR3 runs to 13 residues. The V gene's germline CDR1 is MNHNS and CDR2 SASEGT.

J is TRBJ2-7 and V is TRBV2, with 9 bases fitting TRBD2. This CDR3 region has 18 residues. The germline gives CDR1 SNHLY, CDR2 FYNNEI. Losses at the gene ends were 3 bases for V and 3 bases for J; bases not matched to a gene: 15. CDR3 in amino acids: CASSERSGLAPVGYEQYF. The CDR3 region has the DNA TGTGCCAGCAGTGAGAGGTCGGGACTAGCTCCGGTCGGCTACGAGCAGTACTTC.

This sequence joins TRBV6-5 and TRBJ2-7, with D perhaps TRBD1 (6 bases). This CDR3 is 15 amino acids long. The ends were cut back, 6 bases at V and 6 bases at J, with 21 bases in the middle. Germline lookup yields CDR1 MNHEY and CDR2 SVGAGI. In DNA form, the CDR3 reads TGTGCCAGCAGCCAGATGGGCAGGGGCAGAAGCGAGCAGTACTTC. The encoded protein is CASSQMGRGRSEQYF.

The gene calls are TRBV6-4 and TRBJ2-1, with D perhaps TRBD2 (6 bases). This CDR3 is built from 17 residues. Germline V gene data show CDR1 as MRHNA and CDR2 as SNTAGT. Trimming stripped 3 bases from V and 0 bases from J, with 15 bases between. CDR3 nucleotide sequence: TGTGCCAGCAGTGATCAGACTAGTCCCAACTCCTACAATGAGCAGTTCTTC. It translates to CASSDQTSPNSYNEQFF.